Listed below are T cell receptor beta chains from one sample, sequenced in a study of cytomegalovirus exposure and HLA in healthy donors. Clones were read by immunoSEQ multiplex PCR, and TCRdb kept only the in-frame ones, dropping some. Of more than 95,000 clones listed, 50% to 70% are singletons. The sequenced material came from PBMCs. The receptors here all came from a woman aged 40 to 50 in good health and CMV-seropositive. CDR3s include the opening cysteine and the closing phenylalanine or tryptophan. The D gene is left open where the match is weak.

TRBV30 | . | CAWSVLAGAYEQYF
TRBV4-1 | TRBD1 | CASSPSGSPDRGLGNTQYF
TRBV5-1 | . | CASSLSFSAGEAFF
TRBV4-2 | TRBD2 | CASSQPFTSGRAGGQETQYF
TRBV5-1 | TRBD2 | CASSLVPGRERSEQFF
TRBV11-3 | . | CASSLSANTGELFF
TRBV18 | TRBD1 | CASSPNRGQDYGYTF
TRBV2 | . | CASSVGSDYEQYF
TRBV7-2 | . | CASSPWSGSLAVYNEQFF
TRBV7-2 | . | CASSLGITGTLYEQYF
TRBV7-2 | . | CASSLGREEETQYF
TRBV27 | TRBD2 | CASSTGTSGRETQYF
TRBV19 | . | CASSIVGGKGLVEQFF
TRBV4-3 | TRBD1 | CASSQTIIKDRGNTEAFF
TRBV6-5 | TRBD1 | CASSGGQGGREQYF
TRBV27 | TRBD2 | CASNSFMRIAGGNEQFF
TRBV7-2 | TRBD2 | CASSTPQAGLAGDTQYF
TRBV19 | . | CASSLRGNQPQHF
TRBV28 | . | CASKEDRRRYEQYF
TRBV19 | TRBD1 | CASSIGTGLDGYTF
TRBV15 | TRBD1 | CATSNRGLDQPQHF
TRBV5-1 | TRBD1 | CASSLAGTVSSSNYGYTF
TRBV7-2 | . | CASSLVAASGYTF
TRBV11-2 | . | CASSRDSGTDTQYF
TRBV28 | . | CASSRLGGQGTEAFF
TRBV6-6 | . | CASTDWGSLNIQYF
TRBV5-4 | . | CASSSTYRVAGELFF
TRBV9 | . | CASKEGGAIGELFF
TRBV4-2 | TRBD2 | CASSQVGEAGDSYEQYF
TRBV5-1 | . | CASSLAGGRETQYF
TRBV14 | . | CASSHRTVYNEQFF
TRBV7-2 | TRBD1 | CASSSRQGVTEAFF
TRBV19 | TRBD1 | CASSSDRGKYNEQFF
TRBV5-1 | TRBD2 | CASSRGTSGSTDTQYF
TRBV30 | . | CAWSVPGTGNEQFF
TRBV7-2 | . | CASSQSVAKRSGTGELFF
TRBV7-2 | . | CASSLGGHTPEKLFF
TRBV30 | . | CAWSRSLGRRDTQYF
TRBV30 | TRBD1 | CAWSVRQGTEAFF
TRBV9 | . | CASSGGGVNTEAFF